Sequencing of this T cell receptor beta chain was carried out in a study of OX40 agonist ivuxolimab in advanced cancers. Profiled with immunoSEQ multiplex PCR; TCRdb holds only in-frame clones, not every one. The sample holds about 54,000 clones, about 81% seen once. Between the trimmed V and J ends, which lost 3 bases and 0 bases, there was a span of 9 bases. The CDR3 length is 15 residues. The germline CDR1 and CDR2 sequences are SGHAT and FQNNGV. This clone was counted between two and nine times. The genes are TRBV11-2 and TRBJ2-1; possible D gene TRBD2, 6 bases. The TCR originated in an adult with an advanced solid tumor such as melanoma, head and neck, liver or kidney cancer. The material sequenced was CD4+ or CD8+ T cells sorted from blood, taken in a trial of the OX40 agonist ivuxolimab. This CDR3 reads CASSLDGSSYNEQFF. CDR3 bases: TGTGCCAGCAGCTTGGACGGGAGCTCCTACAATGAGCAGTTCTTC. The full variable domain, with the rest looked up from reference TRBV11-2 and TRBJ2-1, is EAGVAQSPRYKIIEKRQSVAFWCNPISGHATLYWYQQILGQGPKLLIQFQNNGVVDDSQLPKDRFSAERLKGVDSTLKIQPAKLEDSAVYLCASSLDGSSYNEQFFGPGTRLTVL.